This T cell receptor (beta chain) was retrieved from a study of blood T cell repertoires in COVID-19. From germline, CDR1 is LNHDA and CDR2 SQIVND (reference sequence). Trimming took off 8 bases at V and 3 bases at J, with 19 bases between the two ends. CDR3 length: 15 residues. Seattle enrolled patients during active infection and tracked them longitudinally. Original processing notes: Amplification with reference gene primers provided the estimates of nucleated cell counts. Sequencing used immunoSEQ multiplex PCR; TCRdb keeps in-frame clones, though not all of them. V and J calls and clone size are copied from that table; D and trimming were computed from the DNA. The data show more than 200,000 clones, with about 87% seen just once and approximately 5.1% held by the top ten.

The sequence was obtained from a woman between 55 and 75 years old with COVID-19, enrolled during active disease. Sequenced sample: peripheral blood. The chain has TRBV19 and TRBJ1-1, with D hard to call. CDR3 sequence: CASRHLGNKDTEAFF. DNA for the CDR3: TGTGCCAGTCGACATTTGGGTAATAAAGACACTGAAGCTTTCTTT.